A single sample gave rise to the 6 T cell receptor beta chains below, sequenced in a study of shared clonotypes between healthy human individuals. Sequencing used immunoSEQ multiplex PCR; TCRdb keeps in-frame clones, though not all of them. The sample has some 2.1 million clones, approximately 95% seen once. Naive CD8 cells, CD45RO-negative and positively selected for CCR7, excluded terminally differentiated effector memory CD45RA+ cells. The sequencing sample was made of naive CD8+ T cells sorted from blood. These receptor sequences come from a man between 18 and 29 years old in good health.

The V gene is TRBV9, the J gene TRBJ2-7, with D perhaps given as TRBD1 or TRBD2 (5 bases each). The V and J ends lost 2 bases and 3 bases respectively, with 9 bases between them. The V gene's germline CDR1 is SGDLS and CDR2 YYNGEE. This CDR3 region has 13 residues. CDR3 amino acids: CASSVGDLYEQYF. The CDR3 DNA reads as TGTGCCAGCAGCGTTGGGGACCTCTACGAGCAGTACTTC.

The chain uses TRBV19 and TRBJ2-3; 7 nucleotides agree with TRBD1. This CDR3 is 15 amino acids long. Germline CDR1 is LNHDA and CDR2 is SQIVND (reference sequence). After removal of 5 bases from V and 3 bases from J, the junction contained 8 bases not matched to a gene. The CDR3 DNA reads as TGTGCCAGTAGTGAGGGGGCCGGGTGGACAGATACGCAGTATTTT. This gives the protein CASSEGAGWTDTQYF.

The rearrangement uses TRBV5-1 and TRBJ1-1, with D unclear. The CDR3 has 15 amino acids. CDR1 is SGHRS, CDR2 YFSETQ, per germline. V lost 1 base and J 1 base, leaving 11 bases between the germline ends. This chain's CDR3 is CASSLNPGANTEAFF. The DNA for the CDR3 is TGCGCCAGCAGCTTGAATCCGGGCGCGAACACTGAAGCTTTCTTT.

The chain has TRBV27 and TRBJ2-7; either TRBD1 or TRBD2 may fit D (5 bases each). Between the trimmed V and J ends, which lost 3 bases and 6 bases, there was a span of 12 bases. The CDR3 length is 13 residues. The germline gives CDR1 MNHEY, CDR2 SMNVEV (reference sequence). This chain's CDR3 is CASSFGAGAEQYF. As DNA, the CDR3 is TGTGCCAGCAGTTTTGGGGCCGGGGCCGAGCAGTACTTC.

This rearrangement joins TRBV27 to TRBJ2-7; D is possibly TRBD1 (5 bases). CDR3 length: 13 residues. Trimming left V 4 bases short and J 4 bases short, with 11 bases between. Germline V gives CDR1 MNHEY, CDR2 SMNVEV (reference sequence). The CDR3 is CASSWGSIYEQYF. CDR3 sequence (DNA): TGTGCCAGCAGTTGGGGCTCTATATACGAGCAGTACTTC.

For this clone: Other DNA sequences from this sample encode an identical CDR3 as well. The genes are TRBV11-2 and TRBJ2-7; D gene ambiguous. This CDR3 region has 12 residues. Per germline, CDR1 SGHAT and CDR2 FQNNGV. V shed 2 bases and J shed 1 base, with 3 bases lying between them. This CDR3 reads CASSLFSYEQYF. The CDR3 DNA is TGTGCCAGCAGCTTATTTTCCTACGAGCAGTACTTC.